This is a list of T cell receptor beta chains from one sample in a study of blood T cell repertoires in COVID-19. Measured with immunoSEQ multiplex PCR; TCRdb has only the in-frame clones, and not every one. The repertoire holds 200,000 to 250,000 clones, with roughly four fifths as singletons. The sequenced material came from peripheral blood. The receptors were sampled from a woman at least 80 years old with COVID-19, enrolled during active disease. Both conserved end residues are part of each CDR3. D genes are given only for firm matches. Expanded clones get a size class; other rows say once, few or many, or leave the size out.

D gene	clone size	V gene	J gene	CDR3 protein	CDR3 DNA
NA	NA	TRBV18	TRBJ1-2	CASSPSGRSNYGYTF	TGTGCCAGCTCACCTAGTGGCAGGTCCAACTATGGCTACACCTTC
TRBD1	NA	TRBV6-1	TRBJ1-4	CASSERRQGYNEKLFF	TGTGCCAGCAGTGAAAGGAGACAGGGCTATAATGAAAAACTGTTTTTT
TRBD1	NA	TRBV7-9	TRBJ2-2	CASSLTSGQGNTGELFF	TGTGCCAGCAGCTTGACGTCGGGACAGGGGAACACCGGGGAGCTGTTTTTT
NA	NA	TRBV27	TRBJ2-3	CASRTYRETDTQYF	TGTGCCAGCAGGACCTATCGGGAAACAGATACGCAGTATTTT
TRBD1	NA	TRBV9	TRBJ1-1	CASSPQDRGDTEAFF	TGTGCCAGCAGCCCCCAGGACAGGGGAGACACTGAAGCTTTCTTT
NA	NA	TRBV10-3	TRBJ1-1	CAASGQEDTEAFF	TGTGCCGCAAGCGGTCAGGAGGACACTGAAGCTTTCTTT
NA	NA	TRBV12-3/TRBV12-4	TRBJ2-5	CASSPPGLETQYF	TGTGCCAGCAGCCCCCCGGGGTTAGAGACCCAGTACTTC
NA	NA	TRBV6-6	TRBJ1-6	CASRPRGASYNSPLHF	TGTGCCAGCAGGCCACGTGGGGCGTCCTATAATTCACCCCTCCACTTT
TRBD1	NA	TRBV5-1	TRBJ1-2	CASSVSGTGRFGYGYTF	TGCGCCAGCAGCGTGTCCGGGACAGGGAGGTTTGGCTATGGCTACACCTTC
NA	NA	TRBV7-8	TRBJ1-2	CASSPQDYGYTF	TGTGCCAGCAGCCCCCAGGATTATGGCTACACCTTC
TRBD2	NA	TRBV3-1/TRBV3-2	TRBJ2-7	CASSQVTLAGDEQYF	TGTGCCAGCAGCCAAGTAACACTAGCGGGAGACGAGCAGTACTTC
NA	NA	TRBV24-1	TRBJ1-5	CATSAGGGRSYELGLPQHF	TGTGCCACCAGTGCCGGCGGAGGACGCTCCTACGAACTGGGACTGCCCCAGCATTTT
TRBD2	NA	TRBV4-2	TRBJ2-3	CASSQGLAGVRTDTQYF	TGTGCCAGCAGCCAAGGACTAGCGGGAGTCCGCACAGATACGCAGTATTTT
NA	NA	TRBV6-1	TRBJ2-2	CASSERFEELFF	TGTGCCAGCAGTGAGAGGTTCGAGGAGCTGTTTTTT
NA	few	TRBV28	TRBJ1-5	CASSYSKPQHF	TGTGCCAGCAGTTACTCTAAGCCCCAGCATTTT
NA	NA	TRBV21-1	TRBJ2-7	CASAGQGANYEQYF	TGTGCCAGCGCCGGACAGGGGGCAAACTACGAGCAGTACTTC
TRBD1	few	TRBV4-1	TRBJ2-7	CASSPSQGIDEQYF	TGCGCCAGCAGCCCTTCACAGGGGATCGACGAGCAGTACTTC
NA	NA	TRBV15	TRBJ1-6	CATSASSYNSPLHF	TGTGCCACCAGTGCTAGCTCCTATAATTCACCCCTCCACTTT
NA	NA	TRBV5-1	TRBJ1-4	CASRTDRNEKLFF	TGCGCCAGCCGGACAGACCGAAATGAAAAACTGTTTTTT
TRBD2	NA	TRBV4-2	TRBJ2-3	CASSSVPGLNTDTQYF	TGTGCCAGCAGCTCAGTACCGGGACTAAACACAGATACGCAGTATTTT
NA	NA	TRBV11-2	TRBJ1-2	CASSLAVNNYGYTF	TGTGCCAGCAGCTTAGCAGTAAATAACTATGGCTACACCTTC
NA	NA	TRBV6-1	TRBJ1-1	CASSETVNTEAFF	TGTGCCAGCAGTGAGACAGTGAACACTGAAGCTTTCTTT
NA	few	TRBV2	TRBJ1-6	CASRLGRHESSPLHF	TGTGCCAGCAGGTTGGGCCGGCATGAGAGTTCACCCCTCCACTTT
TRBD2	NA	TRBV5-1	TRBJ2-3	CASSLRGGDTQYF	TGCGCCAGCAGCTTGCGGGGAGGGGATACGCAGTATTTT
NA	NA	TRBV19	TRBJ1-6	CASIAGANSPLHF	TGTGCCAGTATAGCGGGGGCAAATTCACCCCTCCACTTT
NA	NA	TRBV7-9	TRBJ2-7	CASSLAPEYEQYF	TGTGCCAGCAGCTTAGCGCCCGAGTACGAGCAGTACTTC
NA	NA	TRBV2	TRBJ2-3	CASSESTDTQYF	TGTGCCAGTAGCGAGAGCACAGATACGCAGTATTTT
NA	NA	TRBV20-1	TRBJ1-3	CSVRSIDTIYF	TGCAGTGTCAGGTCTATAGACACCATATATTTT
TRBD2	NA	TRBV9	TRBJ2-1	CASSVLAGGDEQFF	TGTGCCAGCAGCGTTCTAGCGGGAGGCGATGAGCAGTTCTTC
TRBD1	NA	TRBV4-1	TRBJ1-2	CASSHPGGGEYGYTF	TGCGCCAGCAGCCACCCAGGGGGCGGGGAGTATGGCTACACCTTC
TRBD1	NA	TRBV11-1	TRBJ1-1	CASSPDRVRGTEAFF	TGTGCCAGCAGCCCTGACAGGGTTAGAGGCACTGAAGCTTTCTTT
TRBD1	NA	TRBV2	TRBJ1-6	CASRGQGPGALHF	TGTGCCAGCAGGGGACAGGGCCCGGGGGCCCTCCACTTT
NA	NA	TRBV4-1	TRBJ1-2	CASSQGLELSGGNYGYTF	TGCGCCAGCAGCCAAGGGCTGGAATTGTCGGGCGGGAACTATGGCTACACCTTC
TRBD2	NA	TRBV5-1	TRBJ2-7	CASSLLGRGVSYEQYF	TGCGCCAGCAGCTTGTTAGGGCGGGGGGTCTCCTACGAGCAGTACTTC
NA	NA	TRBV9	TRBJ1-1	CASSVGGSREAEAFF	TGTGCCAGCAGCGTCGGAGGGTCCCGGGAGGCTGAAGCTTTCTTT
NA	NA	TRBV28	TRBJ1-4	CASKGVGINNEKLFF	TGTGCCAGCAAAGGGGTTGGGATTAACAATGAAAAACTGTTTTTT
NA	NA	TRBV2	TRBJ2-5	CATAGSQYQETQYF	TGTGCCACCGCCGGGAGCCAGTACCAAGAGACCCAGTACTTC
NA	NA	TRBV19	TRBJ2-2	CASSMAGTQFTGELFF	TGTGCCAGTAGTATGGCCGGGACACAGTTTACCGGGGAGCTGTTTTTT
NA	NA	TRBV12-3/TRBV12-4	TRBJ1-5	CASSLEGQIDF	TGTGCCAGCAGTTTGGAGGGTCAGATAGATTTT
NA	NA	TRBV19	TRBJ1-1	CASNPLNRPEAFF	TGTGCCAGTAACCCTCTAAACAGACCCGAAGCTTTCTTT
NA	NA	TRBV7-7	TRBJ1-6	CASSRRLALHF	TGTGCTAGCAGCCGCCGGTTGGCCCTCCACTTT
NA	NA	TRBV19	TRBJ1-2	CASRGGQHYGYTF	TGTGCCAGTAGGGGCGGGCAGCACTATGGCTACACCTTC
NA	once	TRBV6-6	TRBJ1-2	CASSRSSANYGYTF	TGTGCCAGCAGCCGAAGCAGCGCAAACTATGGCTACACCTTC
NA	NA	TRBV7-2	TRBJ2-6	CASSFSSGANVLTF	TGTGCCAGCAGCTTCAGCTCTGGGGCCAACGTCCTGACTTTC
NA	few	TRBV6-1	TRBJ1-2	CASSESGPNYGYTF	TGTGCCAGCAGTGAATCAGGCCCCAACTATGGCTACACCTTC
NA	once	TRBV7-2	TRBJ1-5	CASSLLRQPQHF	TGTGCCAGCAGCTTACTTCGGCAGCCCCAGCATTTT
NA	NA	TRBV10-2	TRBJ2-5	CASSVRGKETQYF	TGCGCCAGCAGTGTTAGGGGAAAAGAGACCCAGTACTTC
NA	once	TRBV5-1	TRBJ2-5	CASSLSPQETQYF	TGCGCCAGCAGCTTGTCCCCGCAAGAGACCCAGTACTTC
NA	NA	TRBV28	TRBJ1-6	CASSLVQSNSPLHF	TGTGCCAGCAGTTTGGTACAGAGCAATTCACCCCTCCACTTT
TRBD1	NA	TRBV7-9	TRBJ1-3	CASSLSGQGAGNTIYF	TGTGCCAGCAGCTTATCGGGACAGGGAGCTGGAAACACCATATATTTT
NA	NA	TRBV10-2	TRBJ1-1	CASSESRGVTEAFF	TGCGCCAGCAGTGAGTCCCGGGGGGTGACTGAAGCTTTCTTT
NA	NA	TRBV19	TRBJ1-1	CASSIVHSGRSGTEAFF	TGTGCCAGTAGTATAGTCCACTCAGGGCGGTCGGGCACTGAAGCTTTCTTT
TRBD1	once	TRBV6-5	TRBJ1-2	CASTRDRGGYGYTF	TGTGCCAGCACCCGGGACAGGGGGGGCTATGGCTACACCTTC
NA	NA	TRBV28	TRBJ1-2	CASSLKGYGYTF	TGTGCCAGCAGTCTCAAGGGGTATGGCTACACCTTC
NA	NA	TRBV19	TRBJ1-1	CASSAMTAPSTEAFF	TGTGCCAGTAGTGCTATGACAGCCCCGAGCACTGAAGCTTTCTTT
TRBD1	NA	TRBV6-5	TRBJ1-6	CASRGTGRDNSPLHF	TGTGCCAGCCGCGGGACAGGGAGGGATAATTCACCCCTCCACTTT
NA	NA	TRBV28	TRBJ2-7	CASSLGQYEQYF	TGTGCCAGCAGTTTAGGCCAATACGAGCAGTACTTC